Following are 27 T cell receptor beta chains from one sample sequenced in a study of shared T cell receptors in the human thymus. Sequencing used immunoSEQ multiplex PCR; TCRdb keeps in-frame clones, though not all of them. The data show 450,000 to 650,000 clones, about 84% seen once. These same records also appear under a second study, on human thymus T cells.

Sequenced input: thymocytes. The receptors were sampled from a boy under three years old with a congenital heart defect.

This clone was seen once. The CDR3 spells CAWSLHLPTSAKGSGANVLTF. CDR3 bases: TGTGCCTGGAGCCTTCACCTCCCGACTAGCGCCAAAGGGTCTGGGGCCAACGTCCTGACTTTC. J is TRBJ2-6 and V is TRBV30; 8 bases align to TRBD2. Germline-derived CDR1 and CDR2 are GTSNPN and SVGIG (reference sequence). V trimming: 3 bases; J trimming: 1 base; junction bases outside the gene matches: 20. The CDR3 is made up of 21 amino acids.

This chain's CDR3 is CASSLCLPSGRNIQYF. The CDR3 DNA is TGTGCCAGCAGCTTATGTCTGCCCTCCGGGAGGAACATTCAGTACTTC. This rearrangement joins TRBV11-2 to TRBJ2-4; 7 bases map to TRBD2. The trim removed 2 bases at V and 7 bases at J, leaving 11 bases unmatched. Germline values: CDR1 SGHAT, CDR2 FQNNGV. The CDR3 is made up of 16 amino acids.

This chain uses TRBV12-5 with TRBJ2-1; TRBD2 matches 15 bases. The CDR3 runs 18 residues. V shed 6 bases, J shed 8 bases, and the junction held 14 bases outside the gene matches. Germline V gene data show CDR1 as LGHNT and CDR2 as FRNRAP. The CDR3: CASGPGTSGRPSRHEQFF. The DNA of the CDR3 is TGTGCTAGTGGGCCTGGGACTAGCGGGAGGCCCAGCCGCCATGAGCAGTTCTTC.

CDR3 DNA sequence: TGTGCCAGCAGCGTAGTTGAGGGCTGGAACACCGGGGAGCTGTTTTTT. This gives the protein CASSVVEGWNTGELFF. The gene calls are TRBV9 and TRBJ2-2; possible D gene TRBD2, 5 bases. There are 16 residues in the CDR3. Trimming pared 0 bases from V and 1 base from J, leaving 10 bases between. CDR1 is SGDLS, CDR2 YYNGEE, per germline.

The V gene is TRBV5-6, the J gene TRBJ2-3; TRBD2 matches 14 bases. V gave up 4 bases and J gave up 3 bases; unmatched junction bases: 10. The CDR3 has 18 residues. The V gene's germline CDR1 is SGHDT and CDR2 YYEEEE. In DNA form, the CDR3 reads TGTGCCAGCAGCCTGGGGACTAGCGGGGGATGGCGTACAGATACGCAGTATTTT. Translation gives CASSLGTSGGWRTDTQYF.

V is TRBV27 and J is TRBJ2-1; 9 bases match TRBD1. The trim removed 2 bases at V and 4 bases at J, leaving 9 bases unmatched. The germline V gene encodes CDR1 MNHEY and CDR2 SMNVEV (reference sequence). This CDR3 comprises 17 residues. CDR3 loop: CASSLRGSQGAYNEQFF. DNA of the CDR3: TGTGCCAGCAGTTTACGGGGCTCACAGGGGGCGTACAATGAGCAGTTCTTC.

V usage is TRBV11-3 and J usage is TRBJ2-1; 13 bases agree with TRBD2. The CDR3 totals 20 residues. The junction had 11 bases not matched to a gene; V was cut back by 0 bases and J by 3 bases. Germline V gene data show CDR1 as SGHNT and CDR2 as YENEEA. CDR3 region: CASSLDVTHGLAGDYNEQFF. As DNA, the CDR3 is TGTGCCAGCAGCTTAGATGTGACTCACGGACTAGCGGGAGACTACAATGAGCAGTTCTTC.

J is TRBJ2-7 and V is TRBV14; tentative D call: TRBD2 (7 bases). CDR3 size: 17 residues. Trimming removed 0 bases at V and 1 base at J, with 16 bases between. CDR1 is SGHDN, CDR2 FVKESK, per germline. CDR3 in amino acids: CASSQEGGGGKSYEQYF. CDR3 DNA: TGTGCCAGCAGCCAAGAAGGGGGGGGAGGGAAGTCCTACGAGCAGTACTTC.

V and J are TRBV25-1 and TRBJ1-4; 10 nucleotides align to TRBD1. V was clipped by 4 bases and J by 7 bases; unmatched bases: 9. The length of the CDR3 is 16 residues. Germline V gene data show CDR1 as MGHDK and CDR2 as SYGVNS. CDR3 nucleotides: TGTGCCAGCAGTGTAAATCTGGACAGGGGGGGTGAAAAACTGTTTTTT. Protein sequence: CASSVNLDRGGEKLFF.

This clone showed up just once. This chain links TRBV19 with TRBJ1-5; 7 bases align to TRBD1. This CDR3 region has 16 residues. Germline V gene lookup returns CDR1 LNHDA and CDR2 SQIVND (reference sequence). J was trimmed by 5 bases and V by 0 bases; bases with no gene match: 7. The CDR3 sequence: CASSIDVGGADQPQHF. The CDR3 DNA sequence: TGTGCCAGTAGTATAGATGTAGGGGGCGCGGATCAGCCCCAGCATTTT. Filled out from reference TRBV19 and TRBJ1-5, the complete variable domain reads DGGITQSPKYLFRKEGQNVTLSCEQNLNHDAMYWYRQDPGQGLRLIYYSQIVNDFQKGDIAEGYSVSREKKESFPLTVTSAQKNPTAFYLCASSIDVGGADQPQHFGDGTRLSIL.

The chain couples TRBV6-5 to TRBJ2-7; possibly TRBD2 for D (6 bases). CDR1 is MNHEY, CDR2 SVGAGI, per germline. The CDR3 totals 13 residues. The V gene lost 2 bases and the J gene lost 5 bases, with 10 bases spanning the gap. CDR3 nucleotide sequence: TGTGCCAGCAGTTACGGCGGGACGGACGAGCAGTACTTC. It specifies CASSYGGTDEQYF.

This clone came up once. The V gene is TRBV7-8, the J gene TRBJ2-2, with D hard to call. V was pared by 0 bases and J by 5 bases, with 4 bases between. CDR1 is SGHVS, CDR2 FQNEAQ, per germline. This CDR3 has 13 amino acids. CDR3 in amino acids: CASSLAGTGELFF. Written as DNA, the CDR3 is TGTGCCAGCAGCTTAGCCGGGACCGGGGAGCTGTTTTTT.

The V call is TRBV7-8, the J call TRBJ2-7; 9 bases map to TRBD2. The CDR3 runs to 21 residues. Germline CDR1 and CDR2: SGHVS and FQNEAQ. The V gene end was trimmed by 5 bases and the J gene end by 2 bases; junction bases not matched to a gene: 25. CDR3 nucleotides: TGTGCCAGCAGCATCCCGCCTCAGGGAAGCATACCTGCGGGGGGGACCTACGAGCAGTACTTC. This sequence encodes CASSIPPQGSIPAGGTYEQYF.

The CDR3 DNA follows: TGTGCCAGCAGTGAGACGAGAGAGAAAAGCAGGGTCCAGCCCCAGCATTTT. Translated, it gives CASSETREKSRVQPQHF. J is TRBJ1-5 and V is TRBV6-1, with D maybe TRBD1 (5 bases). V lost 3 bases and J 7 bases, leaving 22 bases between the germline ends. The length of the CDR3 is 17 residues. The germline CDR1 and CDR2 sequences are MNHNS and SASEGT.

The chain combines TRBV27 with TRBJ2-1; 10 nucleotides line up with TRBD2. Per germline, CDR1 MNHEY and CDR2 SMNVEV (reference sequence). This CDR3 region has 16 residues. V was pared by 3 bases and J by 8 bases, with 10 bases of the junction left unmatched. CDR3 bases: TGTGCCAGCAGTTTTGGCACTAGCGGGATGGGGTATGAGCAGTTCTTC. Its protein product is CASSFGTSGMGYEQFF.

The CDR3 reads CASSPGQNTGELFF. The CDR3 nucleotides read TGTGCCAGCAGTCCGGGACAGAACACCGGGGAGCTGTTTTTT. The V and J genes are TRBV27 and TRBJ2-2, with a tentative D call TRBD1 (6 bases). Germline CDR1 and CDR2: MNHEY and SMNVEV (reference sequence). V lost 5 bases and J lost 1, with 8 bases in between. CDR3 length: 14 amino acids.

This clone was counted between two and nine times. The V gene is TRBV29-1, the J gene TRBJ2-3; 12 bases are a match to TRBD2. The CDR3 covers 18 residues. The germline V gene has CDR1 SQVTM and CDR2 ANQGSEA. Trimming removed 6 bases from V and 4 bases from J; junction bases left unmatched: 17. The CDR3 region is CSVLTQTGLAGIADTQYF. The CDR3 DNA reads as TGCAGCGTCCTCACCCAGACTGGACTAGCGGGAATTGCAGATACGCAGTATTTT.

This rearrangement joins TRBV7-9 to TRBJ2-2, with 8 bases fitting TRBD1. The CDR3 is 18 residues long. V was pared by 6 bases and J by 2 bases, with 14 bases of the junction left unmatched. The germline V gene has CDR1 SEHNR and CDR2 FQNEAQ (reference sequence). The CDR3 reads CASRNVVPGTGNTGELFF. The CDR3 bases are TGTGCCAGCAGAAACGTAGTCCCCGGGACAGGTAACACCGGGGAGCTGTTTTTT.

The gene calls are TRBV21-1 and TRBJ2-1; TRBD2 is the table's D call, not checked against the DNA. TRBV21-1 is flagged as a pseudogene. This CDR3 has 13 amino acids. This chain's CDR3 is CASSNQRANEQFF. The CDR3 nucleotides read TGTGCCAGCAGCAACCAGCGGGCCAATGAGCAGTTCTTC.

This clone was seen just once. The rearrangement links TRBV19 to TRBJ1-1; 7 bases line up with TRBD1. CDR1 is LNHDA, CDR2 SQIVND, per germline (reference sequence). Germline trimming cut 6 bases from V and 7 bases from J; bases unmatched to any gene: 8. The CDR3 contains 13 residues. In DNA, the CDR3 is TGTGCCAGTAGGATGACAGGGTTGGGTGAAGCTTTCTTT. Its translation is CASRMTGLGEAFF.

This sequence joins TRBV15 and TRBJ2-5; 9 positions match TRBD2. The closer fit of TRBJ2-7 to the DNA end suggests the J call may be wrong. This CDR3 is built from 18 residues. Per the germline V gene, CDR1 is LNHNV and CDR2 is YYDKDF (reference sequence). For the CDR3, the DNA is TGTGCCACCAGCAGAGACTTTGATAGCGGGAGCTGCTCCTACGAGCAGTACTTC. This sequence encodes CATSRDFDSGSCSYEQYF.

The V and J genes are TRBV28 and TRBJ1-3; TRBD1 might be the D (5 bases). The CDR3 sequence is 15 residues long. V shed 7 bases and J shed 4 bases, with 17 bases lying between them. Germline values: CDR1 MDHEN, CDR2 SYDVKM. The CDR3 protein is CASTGGGMSGNTIYF. CDR3 bases: TGTGCCAGCACGGGGGGTGGGATGTCGGGAAACACCATATATTTT.

Concerning this clone: Within the sample, other DNA sequences also encode this same CDR3. The chain has TRBV25-1 and TRBJ2-7, with D perhaps TRBD1 (5 bases). V dropped 4 bases and J dropped 3 bases, with 7 bases sitting between them. There are 12 residues in the CDR3. Germline assignment: CDR1 MGHDK and CDR2 SYGVNS. Written as DNA, the CDR3 is TGTGCCAGCAGTGGGCAGGGCTACGAGCAGTACTTC. This gives the protein CASSGQGYEQYF.

The V call is TRBV28, the J call TRBJ2-5, with D tentatively TRBD2 (7 bases). From germline, CDR1 is MDHEN and CDR2 SYDVKM. Trimming left V 11 bases short and J 2 bases short, with 15 bases between. The CDR3 totals 13 residues. The DNA for the CDR3 is TGTGCCGTCTTGGGGAGGGGGCAAGAGACCCAGTACTTC. Translating it yields CAVLGRGQETQYF. The full variable domain, its missing parts supplied by reference TRBV28 and TRBJ2-5, is DVKVTQSSRYLVKRTGEKVFLECVQDMDHENMFWYRQDPGLGLRLIYFSYDVKMKEKGDIPEGYSVSREKKERFSLILESASTNQTSMYLCAVLGRGQETQYFGPGTRLLVL.

This clone has just one count. The chain carries TRBV18 and TRBJ2-7, with 9 bases matching TRBD2. Germline V gene sequence: CDR1 KGHSH, CDR2 LQKENI. V gave up 4 bases and J gave up 5 bases; unmatched junction bases: 6. CDR3 length equals 14 residues. The CDR3 region has the DNA TGTGCCAGCTCACGGGCGGGAGGGCCAAACGAGCAGTACTTC. Its protein is CASSRAGGPNEQYF.

This chain links TRBV7-9 with TRBJ2-3; 9 nucleotides line up with TRBD1. The CDR3 runs to 15 residues. V lost 6 bases, J lost 2 bases, and 6 bases stayed unmatched. The germline V gene encodes CDR1 SEHNR and CDR2 FQNEAQ (reference sequence). CDR3 sequence (DNA): TGTGCCAGCAGGGCTGGGACAGGGACCACAGATACGCAGTATTTT. This sequence encodes CASRAGTGTTDTQYF.

This clone was recorded once. V usage is TRBV6-4 and J usage is TRBJ2-7; D perhaps matches TRBD2 (6 bases). Per the germline V gene, CDR1 is MRHNA and CDR2 is SNTAGT. V lost 1 base to trimming and J lost 6 bases, with 10 bases between them. This CDR3 has 13 residues. CDR3 bases: TGTGCCAGCAGTGACTTCCTGGGGGGCGAGCAGTACTTC. Translating gives CASSDFLGGEQYF.